This T cell receptor (beta chain) was documented in a study of breast tumors, draining lymph nodes, adjacent tissues. Overall study findings and caveats: The lymph node origin of tumor T cells was framed as consistent with a hypothesis, not demonstrated. Tumor TCR diversity was below lymph nodes but above nontumor tissue. Luminal-like breast cancer showed significantly greater tumor-nontumor repertoire similarity than basal-like breast cancer did. The data were judged consistent with most tumor T cells coming from lymph node and expanding in tumor.

Via MiXCR, TCRdb re-called the multiplex PCR reads, giving one row per CDR3 protein. The sample consists of 150,000 or so distinct CDR3 sequences, about 34% of them appearing once. Germline CDR1 reads SGHTA; CDR2 reads FQGNSA. J was trimmed by 14 bases and V by 5 bases; bases with no gene match: 15. This CDR3 contains 15 residues. Samples came from axillary lymph nodes draining the breast cancer. As for this clonotype: Its antigen is undetermined.

This chain links TRBV7-2 with TRBJ1-6, with 7 bases fitting TRBD1. The clonotype originates from a female donor with breast cancer. Some clones in this sample may be carry-over from other donors' samples. Source material: axillary lymph node tissue. The CDR3 region is CASSTGTDKFSSLHF. CDR3 in DNA: TGTGCCAGCAGCACGGGGACAGATAAATTCAGTTCCCTCCACTTT.